A selection of T cell receptor beta chains follows, all from one sample in a study of response to subunit inactivated influenza vaccine. TCRdb called the RT-PCR reads again in MiXCR, with one record for every CDR3 protein. The sample contains approximately 300,000 distinct CDR3 sequences, approximately 20% of which appear only once. Sequencing was performed on PBMCs from blood, taken roughly 20 months after vaccination. Source of these receptors: a man in his fifties or sixties who received an inactivated influenza vaccine. Both conserved end residues are part of each CDR3. The order of the fields is V gene, J gene, clone size, CDR3 protein. The size field is filled for only some rows; it gives once, few, many or a size class.

v_call: TRBV28; j_call: TRBJ1-2; clone_size: many; cdr3_aa: CASSLGRGGYTF
v_call: TRBV7-9; j_call: TRBJ1-3; clone_size: NA; cdr3_aa: CASSLDRDGNTIYF
v_call: TRBV12-3/TRBV12-4; j_call: TRBJ1-1; clone_size: many; cdr3_aa: CASSAQTGTGEAFF
v_call: TRBV11-2; j_call: TRBJ2-1; clone_size: few; cdr3_aa: CASRRGLAARTYNEQFF
v_call: TRBV24-1; j_call: TRBJ2-7; clone_size: NA; cdr3_aa: CATSDARVSYEQYF
v_call: TRBV7-2; j_call: TRBJ1-4; clone_size: NA; cdr3_aa: CASSVDLVGKLFF
v_call: TRBV27; j_call: TRBJ1-1; clone_size: few; cdr3_aa: CASSKQTGGLTEAFF
v_call: TRBV7-9; j_call: TRBJ2-7; clone_size: NA; cdr3_aa: CASSLAAGYEQYF
v_call: TRBV5-5; j_call: TRBJ2-1; clone_size: NA; cdr3_aa: CASSFGRTTGNEQFF
v_call: TRBV2; j_call: TRBJ2-7; clone_size: few; cdr3_aa: CASREVGVYEQYF
v_call: TRBV20-1; j_call: TRBJ2-1; clone_size: once; cdr3_aa: CSARDSFDPNHLNEQFF
v_call: TRBV6-1; j_call: TRBJ1-1; clone_size: NA; cdr3_aa: CASRERPGTGNTEAFF
v_call: TRBV5-1; j_call: TRBJ1-6; clone_size: few; cdr3_aa: CASSLEGTGVYNSPLHF
v_call: TRBV7-2; j_call: TRBJ1-2; clone_size: many; cdr3_aa: CASSLGPYLYGGYTF
v_call: TRBV20-1; j_call: TRBJ1-1; clone_size: NA; cdr3_aa: CSAKDKNGNTEAFF
v_call: TRBV9; j_call: TRBJ2-2; clone_size: few; cdr3_aa: CASSAAGFPAGELFF
v_call: TRBV28; j_call: TRBJ2-1; clone_size: NA; cdr3_aa: CASSLLVTSGYNEQFF
v_call: TRBV5-1; j_call: TRBJ1-4; clone_size: few; cdr3_aa: CASSQLGTAEKLFF
v_call: TRBV12-3/TRBV12-4; j_call: TRBJ2-7; clone_size: NA; cdr3_aa: CASSKVGQGIYEQYF
v_call: TRBV5-1; j_call: TRBJ2-2; clone_size: NA; cdr3_aa: CASSLVATNTGELFF
v_call: TRBV5-1; j_call: TRBJ2-7; clone_size: NA; cdr3_aa: CASRPGQPLYEQYF
v_call: TRBV11-2; j_call: TRBJ2-5; clone_size: NA; cdr3_aa: CASSLVPGIAGVQETQYF
v_call: TRBV11-2; j_call: TRBJ2-2; clone_size: NA; cdr3_aa: CASSLSGDRGPGELFF
v_call: TRBV7-8; j_call: TRBJ1-5; clone_size: NA; cdr3_aa: CASSKGGGGQWPRHF
v_call: TRBV28; j_call: TRBJ1-1; clone_size: many; cdr3_aa: CASSPRGQPMNTEAFF
v_call: TRBV18; j_call: TRBJ2-7; clone_size: NA; cdr3_aa: CASSPPGGGYEQYF
v_call: TRBV20-1; j_call: TRBJ2-5; clone_size: NA; cdr3_aa: CSARVKSAMGTQYF
v_call: TRBV14; j_call: TRBJ1-4; clone_size: NA; cdr3_aa: CASSQFIGTGATNEKLFF
v_call: TRBV12-3/TRBV12-4; j_call: TRBJ1-5; clone_size: NA; cdr3_aa: CASRPGQGRNQPQHF
v_call: TRBV20-1; j_call: TRBJ1-2; clone_size: few; cdr3_aa: CSARGWHSANYGYTF
v_call: TRBV6-2/TRBV6-3; j_call: TRBJ1-5; clone_size: few; cdr3_aa: CASSLWGYDQPQHF